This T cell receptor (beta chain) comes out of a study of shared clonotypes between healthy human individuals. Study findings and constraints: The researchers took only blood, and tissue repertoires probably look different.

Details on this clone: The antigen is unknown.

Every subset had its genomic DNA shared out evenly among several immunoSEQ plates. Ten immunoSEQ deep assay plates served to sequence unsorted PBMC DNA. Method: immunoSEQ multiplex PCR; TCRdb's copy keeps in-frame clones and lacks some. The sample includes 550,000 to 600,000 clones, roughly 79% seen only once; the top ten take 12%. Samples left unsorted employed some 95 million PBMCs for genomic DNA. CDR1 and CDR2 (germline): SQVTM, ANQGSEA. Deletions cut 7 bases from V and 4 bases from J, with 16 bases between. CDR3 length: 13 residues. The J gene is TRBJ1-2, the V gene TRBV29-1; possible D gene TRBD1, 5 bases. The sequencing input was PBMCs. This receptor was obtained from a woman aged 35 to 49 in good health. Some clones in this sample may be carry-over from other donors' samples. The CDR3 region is CSDFEPGTYGYTF. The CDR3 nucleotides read TGCAGCGACTTCGAGCCCGGGACCTATGGCTACACCTTC.